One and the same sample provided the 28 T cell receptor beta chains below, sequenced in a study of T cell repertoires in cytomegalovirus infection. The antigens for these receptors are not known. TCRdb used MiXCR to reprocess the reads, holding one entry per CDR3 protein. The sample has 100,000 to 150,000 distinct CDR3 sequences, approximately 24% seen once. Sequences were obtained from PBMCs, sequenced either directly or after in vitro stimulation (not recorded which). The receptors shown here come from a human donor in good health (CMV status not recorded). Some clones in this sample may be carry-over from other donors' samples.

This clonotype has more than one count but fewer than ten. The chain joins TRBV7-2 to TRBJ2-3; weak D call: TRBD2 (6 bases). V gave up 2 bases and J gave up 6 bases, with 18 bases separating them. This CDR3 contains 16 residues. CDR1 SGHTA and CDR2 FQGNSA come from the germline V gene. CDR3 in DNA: TGTGCCAGCAGCTTACCTAGCGCGGCTTCAAGGGATACGCAGTATTTT. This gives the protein CASSLPSAASRDTQYF. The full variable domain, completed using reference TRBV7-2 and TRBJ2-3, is GAGVSQSPSNKVTEKGKDVELRCDPISGHTALYWYRQSLGQGLEFLIYFQGNSAPDKSGLPSDRFSAERTGGSVSTLTIQRTQQEDSAVYLCASSLPSAASRDTQYFGPGTRLTVL.

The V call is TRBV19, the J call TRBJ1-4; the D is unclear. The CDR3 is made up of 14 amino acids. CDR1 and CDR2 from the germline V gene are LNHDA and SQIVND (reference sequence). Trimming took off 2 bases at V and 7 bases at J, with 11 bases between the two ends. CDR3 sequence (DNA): TGTGCCAGTAGTATAAACGACCGAGGTGAAAAACTGTTTTTT. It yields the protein CASSINDRGEKLFF.

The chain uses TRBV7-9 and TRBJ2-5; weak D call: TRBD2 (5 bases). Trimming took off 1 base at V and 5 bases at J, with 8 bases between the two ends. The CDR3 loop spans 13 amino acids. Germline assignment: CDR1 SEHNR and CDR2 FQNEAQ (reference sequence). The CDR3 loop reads CASSLVGVETQYF. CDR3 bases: TGTGCCAGCAGCTTAGTCGGGGTCGAGACCCAGTACTTC.

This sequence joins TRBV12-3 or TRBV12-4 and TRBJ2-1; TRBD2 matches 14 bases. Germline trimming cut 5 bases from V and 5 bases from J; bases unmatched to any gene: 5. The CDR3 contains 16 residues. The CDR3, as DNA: TGTGCCAGCAGTCCCAGACTAGCGGGAGGGCACAATGAGCAGTTCTTC. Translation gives CASSPRLAGGHNEQFF.

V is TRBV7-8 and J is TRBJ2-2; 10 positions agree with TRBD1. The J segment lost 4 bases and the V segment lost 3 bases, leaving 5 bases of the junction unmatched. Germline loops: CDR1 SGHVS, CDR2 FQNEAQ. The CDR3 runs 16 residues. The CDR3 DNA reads TGTGCCAGCAGCTTTCGGACAGGGGGTCTCACCGGGGAGCTGTTTTTT. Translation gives CASSFRTGGLTGELFF. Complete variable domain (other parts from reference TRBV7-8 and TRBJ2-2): GAGVSQSPRYKVAKRGQDVALRCDPISGHVSLFWYQQALGQGPEFLTYFQNEAQLDKSGLPSDRFFAERPEGSVSTLKIQRTQQEDSAVYLCASSFRTGGLTGELFFGEGSRLTVL.

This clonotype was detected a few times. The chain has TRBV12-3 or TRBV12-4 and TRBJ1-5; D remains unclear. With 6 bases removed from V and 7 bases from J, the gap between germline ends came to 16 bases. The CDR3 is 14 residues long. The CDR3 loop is CASSVDDRVQPQHF. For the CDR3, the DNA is TGTGCCAGCAGCGTGGACGACCGTGTACAGCCCCAGCATTTT.

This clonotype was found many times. The CDR3 region is CASSLGQGAGEQFF. Here the CDR3 DNA reads TGTGCCAGCAGCTTAGGACAGGGGGCAGGTGAGCAGTTCTTC. The chain joins TRBV7-2 to TRBJ2-1; the match to TRBD1 covers 10 bases. Germline CDR1 is SGHTA and CDR2 is FQGNSA. The ends lost 1 base at V and 9 bases at J; junction bases unmatched: 3. The CDR3 consists of 14 residues.

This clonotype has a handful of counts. Here the CDR3 reads CASSWDRSKTQYF. In DNA form, the CDR3 reads TGTGCCAGCAGCTGGGACAGGTCGAAGACCCAGTACTTC. The rearrangement uses TRBV7-2 and TRBJ2-5; 8 bases fit TRBD1. The CDR3 loop spans 13 amino acids. The germline V gene has CDR1 SGHTA and CDR2 FQGNSA. Trimming removed 4 bases from V and 6 bases from J; junction bases left unmatched: 4.

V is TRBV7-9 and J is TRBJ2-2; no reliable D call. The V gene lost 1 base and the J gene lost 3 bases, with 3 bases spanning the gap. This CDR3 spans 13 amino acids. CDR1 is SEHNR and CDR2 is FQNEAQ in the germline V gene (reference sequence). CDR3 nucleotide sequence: TGTGCCAGCAGCTTAGAAGACACCGGGGAGCTGTTTTTT. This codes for CASSLEDTGELFF.

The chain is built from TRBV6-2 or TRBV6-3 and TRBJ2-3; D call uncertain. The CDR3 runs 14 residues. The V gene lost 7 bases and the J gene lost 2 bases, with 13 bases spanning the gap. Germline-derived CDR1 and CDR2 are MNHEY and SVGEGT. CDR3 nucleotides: TGTGCCAGCAAGCTTCGGACCACCACAGATACGCAGTATTTT. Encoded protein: CASKLRTTTDTQYF.

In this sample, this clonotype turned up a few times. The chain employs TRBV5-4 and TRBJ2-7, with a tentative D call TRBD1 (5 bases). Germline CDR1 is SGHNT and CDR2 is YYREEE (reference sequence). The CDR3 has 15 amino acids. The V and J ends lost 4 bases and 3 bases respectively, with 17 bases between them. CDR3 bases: TGTGCCAGCAGCCAAAACCAGGGTCCCCACTACGAGCAGTACTTC. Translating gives CASSQNQGPHYEQYF.

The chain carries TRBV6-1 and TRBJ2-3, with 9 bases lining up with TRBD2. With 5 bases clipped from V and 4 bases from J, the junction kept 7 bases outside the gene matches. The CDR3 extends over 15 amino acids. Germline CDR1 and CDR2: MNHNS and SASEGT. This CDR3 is CASSSSGRYSDTQYF. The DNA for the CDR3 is TGTGCCAGCAGTAGTAGCGGGAGATATTCAGATACGCAGTATTTT.

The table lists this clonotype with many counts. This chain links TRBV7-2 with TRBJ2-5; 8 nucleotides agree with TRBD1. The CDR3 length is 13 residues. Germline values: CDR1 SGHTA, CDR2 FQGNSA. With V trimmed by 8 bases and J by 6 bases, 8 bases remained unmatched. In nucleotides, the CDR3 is TGTGCCAGCCTCTACCAGGGGGCGCAGACCCAGTACTTC. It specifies CASLYQGAQTQYF.

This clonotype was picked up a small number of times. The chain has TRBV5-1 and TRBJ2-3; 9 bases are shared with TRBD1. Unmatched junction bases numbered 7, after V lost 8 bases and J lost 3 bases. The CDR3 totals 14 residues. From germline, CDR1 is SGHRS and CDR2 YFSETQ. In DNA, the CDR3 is TGCGCCAGTAGGGACAGGGCGAGAACAGATACGCAGTATTTT. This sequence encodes CASRDRARTDTQYF.

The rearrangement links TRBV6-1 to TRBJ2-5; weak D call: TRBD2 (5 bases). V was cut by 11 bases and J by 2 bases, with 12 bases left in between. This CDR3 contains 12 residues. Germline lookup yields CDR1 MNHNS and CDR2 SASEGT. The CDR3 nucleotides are TGTGCCTGCAAGCGGACGCAAGAGACCCAGTACTTC. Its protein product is CACKRTQETQYF.

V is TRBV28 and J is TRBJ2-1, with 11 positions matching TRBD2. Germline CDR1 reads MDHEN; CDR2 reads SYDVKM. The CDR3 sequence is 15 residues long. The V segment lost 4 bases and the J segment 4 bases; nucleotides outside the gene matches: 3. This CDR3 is CASSSGLADYNEQFF. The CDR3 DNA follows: TGTGCCAGCAGTTCGGGACTAGCGGATTACAATGAGCAGTTCTTC.

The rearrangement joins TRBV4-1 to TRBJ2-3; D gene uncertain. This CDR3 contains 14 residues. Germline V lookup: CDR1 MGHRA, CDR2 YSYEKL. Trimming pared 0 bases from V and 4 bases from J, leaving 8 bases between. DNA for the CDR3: TGCGCCAGCAGCCAAGATCCAGTTCCAGATACGCAGTATTTT. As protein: CASSQDPVPDTQYF.

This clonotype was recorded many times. The CDR3 DNA follows: TGTGCCAGCAGCGTAACATGGGCCTCGGGAAACACCATATATTTT. Translating it yields CASSVTWASGNTIYF. This chain links TRBV7-2 with TRBJ1-3; the D is unclear. Germline CDR1 SGHTA, CDR2 FQGNSA. The germline V and J ends were trimmed by 5 bases and 4 bases, with 15 bases remaining between them. The CDR3 runs 15 residues.

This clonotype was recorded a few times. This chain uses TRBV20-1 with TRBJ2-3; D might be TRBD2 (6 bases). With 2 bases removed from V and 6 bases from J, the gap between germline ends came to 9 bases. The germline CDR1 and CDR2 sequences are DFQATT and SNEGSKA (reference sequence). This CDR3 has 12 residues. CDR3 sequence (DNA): TGCAGTGCTAGAAAGGCGGGGGATACGCAGTATTTT. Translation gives CSARKAGDTQYF.

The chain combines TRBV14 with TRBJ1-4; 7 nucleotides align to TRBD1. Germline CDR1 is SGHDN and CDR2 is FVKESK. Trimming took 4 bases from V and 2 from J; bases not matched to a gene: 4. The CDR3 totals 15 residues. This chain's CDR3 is CASSRMTGTNEKLFF. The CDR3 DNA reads TGTGCCAGCAGCCGTATGACAGGGACTAATGAAAAACTGTTTTTT.

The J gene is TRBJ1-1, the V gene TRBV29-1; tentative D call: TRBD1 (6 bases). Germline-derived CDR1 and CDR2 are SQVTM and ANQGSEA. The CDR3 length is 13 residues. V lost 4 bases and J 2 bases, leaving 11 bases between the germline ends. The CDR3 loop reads CSVGSGGNTEAFF. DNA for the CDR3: TGCAGCGTTGGGTCCGGGGGCAACACTGAAGCTTTCTTT.

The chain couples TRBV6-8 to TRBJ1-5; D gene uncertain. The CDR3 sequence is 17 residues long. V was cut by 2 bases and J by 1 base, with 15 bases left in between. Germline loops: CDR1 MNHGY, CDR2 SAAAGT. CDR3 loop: CASSYRRVLSSNQPQHF. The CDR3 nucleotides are TGTGCCAGCAGTTACCGAAGGGTGCTCTCGAGCAATCAGCCCCAGCATTTT.

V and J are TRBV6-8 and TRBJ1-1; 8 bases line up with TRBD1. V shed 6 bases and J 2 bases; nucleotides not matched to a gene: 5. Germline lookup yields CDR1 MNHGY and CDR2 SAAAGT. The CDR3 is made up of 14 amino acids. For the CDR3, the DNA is TGTGCCAGCAGAATTACAGGGGGAAACACTGAAGCTTTCTTT. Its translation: CASRITGGNTEAFF.

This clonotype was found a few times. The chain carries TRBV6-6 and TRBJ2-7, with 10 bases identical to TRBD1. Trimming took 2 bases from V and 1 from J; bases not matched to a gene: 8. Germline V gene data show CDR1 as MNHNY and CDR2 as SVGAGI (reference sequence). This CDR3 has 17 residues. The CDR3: CASSYSLGQGLSYEQYV. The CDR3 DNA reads TGTGCCAGCAGTTACAGCCTGGGACAGGGGCTGTCCTACGAGCAGTACGTC.

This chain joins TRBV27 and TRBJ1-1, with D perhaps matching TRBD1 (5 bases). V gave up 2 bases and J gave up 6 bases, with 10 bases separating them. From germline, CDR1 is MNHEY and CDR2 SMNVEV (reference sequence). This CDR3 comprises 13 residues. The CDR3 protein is CASSLPGDAEAFF. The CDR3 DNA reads TGTGCCAGCAGTTTACCGGGGGACGCTGAAGCTTTCTTT.

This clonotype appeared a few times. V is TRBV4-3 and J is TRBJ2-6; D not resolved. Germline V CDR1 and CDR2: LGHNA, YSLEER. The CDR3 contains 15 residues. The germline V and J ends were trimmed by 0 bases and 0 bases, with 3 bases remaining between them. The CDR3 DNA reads TGCGCCAGCAGCCAAGATGGCTCTGGGGCCAACGTCCTGACTTTC. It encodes CASSQDGSGANVLTF.

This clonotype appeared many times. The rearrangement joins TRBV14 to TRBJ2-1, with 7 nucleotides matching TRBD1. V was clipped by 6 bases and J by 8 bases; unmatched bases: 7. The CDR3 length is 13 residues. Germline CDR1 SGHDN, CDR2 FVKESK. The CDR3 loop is CASRLTGVDEQFF. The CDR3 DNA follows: TGTGCCAGCAGACTAACAGGGGTGGATGAGCAGTTCTTC.

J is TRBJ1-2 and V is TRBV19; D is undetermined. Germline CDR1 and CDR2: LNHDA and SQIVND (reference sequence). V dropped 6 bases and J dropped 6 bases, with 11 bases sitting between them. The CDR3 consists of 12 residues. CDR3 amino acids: CASSPGVDGYTF. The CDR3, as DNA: TGTGCCAGTAGCCCCGGGGTAGATGGCTACACCTTC.